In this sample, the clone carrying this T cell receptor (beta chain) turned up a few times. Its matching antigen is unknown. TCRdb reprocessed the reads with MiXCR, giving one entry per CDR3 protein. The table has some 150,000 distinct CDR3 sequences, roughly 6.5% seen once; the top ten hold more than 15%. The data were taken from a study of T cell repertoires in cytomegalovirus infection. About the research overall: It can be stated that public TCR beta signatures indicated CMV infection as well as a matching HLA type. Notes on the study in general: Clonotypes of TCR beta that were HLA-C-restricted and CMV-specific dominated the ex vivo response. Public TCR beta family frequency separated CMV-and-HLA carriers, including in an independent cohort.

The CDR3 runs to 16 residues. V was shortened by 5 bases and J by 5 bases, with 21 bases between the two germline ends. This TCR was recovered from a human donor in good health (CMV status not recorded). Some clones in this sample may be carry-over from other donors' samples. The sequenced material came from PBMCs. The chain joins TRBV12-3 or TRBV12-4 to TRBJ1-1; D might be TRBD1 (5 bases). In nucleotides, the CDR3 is TGTGCCAGCAGTCCCGCCGGGACGTCATTCAGTACTGAAGCTTTCTTT. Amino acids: CASSPAGTSFSTEAFF.